The rows below give T cell receptor beta chains drawn from one sample of a study of shared clonotypes between healthy human individuals. The repertoire was sequenced with immunoSEQ multiplex PCR; TCRdb's copy has only in-frame clones and lacks some. The table has about 2 million clones, roughly 95% seen once. The specimen sequenced was naive CD8+ T cells sorted from blood. These receptor sequences come from a man between 18 and 29 years old in good health. Each CDR3 is given with its conserved first and last residue. The D gene is left open where the match is weak. A row's size may be missing; if present it is once, few, many or a size class.

j_gene	v_gene	abundance	d_gene	CDR3nt	CDR3aa
TRBJ1-6	TRBV28	.	.	TGTGCCAGCAGTTTAGGGACGGATGGATCACCCCTCCACTTT	CASSLGTDGSPLHF
TRBJ2-7	TRBV7-7	.	TRBD2	TGTGCTAGCAGCTTAGAGCTAGCGGGAGTATACGAGCAGTACTTC	CASSLELAGVYEQYF
TRBJ1-1	TRBV30	.	.	TGTGCCTGGATGGGGGGCTCCGGCACTGAAGCTTTCTTT	CAWMGGSGTEAFF
TRBJ1-1	TRBV15	.	TRBD1	TGTGCCACCAGCAGGGACAGGGGACAGGTGAACACTGAAGCTTTCTTT	CATSRDRGQVNTEAFF
TRBJ2-7	TRBV4-1	.	TRBD1	TGCGCCAGCAGCCAAGGTAGACAGGGGTACGAGCAGTACTTC	CASSQGRQGYEQYF
TRBJ2-7	TRBV28	.	.	TGTGCCAGCAGTTTTACATCGTACGAGCAGTACTTC	CASSFTSYEQYF
TRBJ2-7	TRBV6-5	once	.	TGTGCCAGCAGTTTAACCACTAGTGCCTACGAGCAGTACTTC	CASSLTTSAYEQYF
TRBJ2-1	TRBV11-3	.	TRBD1	TGTGCCAGCAGCTACGCAGTCCCGGGACAGGGAGAGGGATCCTACAATGAGCAGTTCTTC	CASSYAVPGQGEGSYNEQFF
TRBJ2-3	TRBV6-6	.	.	TGTGCCAGCAGTTACTCGGCAGGGTCAGATACGCAGTATTTT	CASSYSAGSDTQYF
TRBJ1-6	TRBV7-9	.	TRBD1	TGTGCCAGCAGCTTAACGACAGGGGGCGCGGGAACACCCCTCCACTTT	CASSLTTGGAGTPLHF
TRBJ2-7	TRBV11-2	.	TRBD2	TGTGCCAGCACCGTGGGTAGCGGGGCCTACGAGCAGTACTTC	CASTVGSGAYEQYF
TRBJ2-6	TRBV19	.	.	TGTGCCAGTAGTATTAATCCCATCGGGACGGAAAAGTTAACCAACGTCCTGACTTTC	CASSINPIGTEKLTNVLTF
TRBJ2-7	TRBV6-5	.	.	TGTGCCAGCAGGCAGGACTCCACCTACGAGCAGTACTTC	CASRQDSTYEQYF
TRBJ2-7	TRBV7-2	.	.	TGTGCCAGCAGCTCGTGGGAGAGGAATAGCGAGCAGTACTTC	CASSSWERNSEQYF
TRBJ2-1	TRBV7-9	.	TRBD1	TGTGCCAGCAGCCTAAGGGGACAGGTGTACAATGAGCAGTTCTTC	CASSLRGQVYNEQFF
TRBJ1-3	TRBV9	.	.	TGTGCCAGCAGCATTAGGGAGAGCTCTGGAAACACCATATATTTT	CASSIRESSGNTIYF
TRBJ2-7	TRBV7-9	.	.	TGTGCCAGCAGCTTCATGCGGGACGGTCCCTACGAGCAGTACTTC	CASSFMRDGPYEQYF
TRBJ2-6	TRBV15	.	.	TGTGCCACCTCCAGGCTAGGGGCCAACGTCCTGACTTTC	CATSRLGANVLTF
TRBJ2-7	TRBV11-2	.	TRBD1	TGTGCCAGCAGCTTATGGGTGACAGGGGCCAACGAGCAGTACTTC	CASSLWVTGANEQYF
TRBJ2-5	TRBV7-6	.	TRBD2	TGTGCCAGCAGCACTACAGCGGGAGAAGCAGAGACCCAGTACTTC	CASSTTAGEAETQYF
TRBJ2-7	TRBV30	.	.	TGTGCCTGGAGTCTAGAAAACTACGAGCAGTACTTC	CAWSLENYEQYF
TRBJ2-7	TRBV4-1	.	TRBD1	TGCGCCAGCAGCCAAGACGGGACAGGGGGCAACGAGCAGTACTTC	CASSQDGTGGNEQYF
TRBJ2-4	TRBV7-2	.	.	TGTGCCAGCAGCTTAAGTCTAATGGGCATTCAGTACTTC	CASSLSLMGIQYF
TRBJ1-5	TRBV4-1	.	.	TGCGCCAGCAGCCAGGGTGAGCAGGGCGGCAATCAGCCCCAGCATTTT	CASSQGEQGGNQPQHF
TRBJ1-2	TRBV30	.	.	TGTGCCTGGAGCCCGGGGGAAGGGGTAGGCTTCGCTAACTATGGCTACACCTTC	CAWSPGEGVGFANYGYTF
TRBJ2-7	TRBV7-9	.	TRBD1	TGTGCCAGCAGCTTAGAGGAGGGACAGGCGGGCGAGCAGTACTTC	CASSLEEGQAGEQYF
TRBJ2-5	TRBV6-5	.	.	TGTGCCAGCAGCCCTTACCTTCAAGAGACCCAGTACTTC	CASSPYLQETQYF
TRBJ1-1	TRBV5-1	.	TRBD1	TGCGCCAGCAGCATGACAGGGATGAACACTGAAGCTTTCTTT	CASSMTGMNTEAFF
TRBJ2-1	TRBV7-9	.	TRBD2	TGTGCCAGCAGCTCTCAACTAGCGGAATACAATGAGCAGTTCTTC	CASSSQLAEYNEQFF
TRBJ2-5	TRBV10-2	.	.	TGCGCCAGCGGCCCGGTGGAGACCCAGTACTTC	CASGPVETQYF
TRBJ1-1	TRBV9	.	.	TGTGCCAGCAGCACCACAGGGAACACTGAAGCTTTCTTT	CASSTTGNTEAFF
TRBJ2-3	TRBV9	.	.	TGTGCCAGCAGCGTAGATGGAGTAGGCCCAGATACGCAGTATTTT	CASSVDGVGPDTQYF
TRBJ2-3	TRBV18	.	TRBD1	TGTGCCAGCTCACCAACAGGGGGCGCAGATACGCAGTATTTT	CASSPTGGADTQYF
TRBJ1-1	TRBV13	.	.	TGTGCCAGCAGCTTAGGAGGGGCGAACACTGAAGCTTTCTTT	CASSLGGANTEAFF
TRBJ1-2	TRBV27	.	.	TGTGCCAGCAGTCCCTACGGACAGCTCGCTGCAACAATCTATGGCTACACCTTC	CASSPYGQLAATIYGYTF
TRBJ1-4	TRBV28	.	.	TGTGCCAGCAGTTTGAGGAGTTTAGAAAAACTGTTTTTT	CASSLRSLEKLFF
TRBJ1-4	TRBV11-2	.	.	TGTGCCAGCAGCTTATTGGCAGGCAATGAAAAACTGTTTTTT	CASSLLAGNEKLFF
TRBJ1-1	TRBV25-1	once	TRBD1	TGTGCCAGCAGTCACCAGGGGGCGATAGCTGAAGCTTTCTTT	CASSHQGAIAEAFF
TRBJ2-7	TRBV9	.	TRBD1	TGTGCCAGCAGCGTATTTGCAGGGGGCTTCTACGAGCAGTACTTC	CASSVFAGGFYEQYF
TRBJ1-6	TRBV6-1	once	TRBD1	TGTGCCAGCAGTGAATACCCCGTCCAGGGGGAATTGGATTCACCCCTCCACTTT	CASSEYPVQGELDSPLHF
TRBJ2-1	TRBV10-3	.	.	TGTGCCATCAGATCAGGGGAGGGCACTACGTACAATGAGCAGTTCTTC	CAIRSGEGTTYNEQFF
TRBJ1-6	TRBV7-9	few	.	TGTGCCAGCAGCTTAGGAGGGGATTCACCCCTCCACTTT	CASSLGGDSPLHF
TRBJ1-2	TRBV4-3	.	.	TGCGCCAGCAGCCAGGCCGGAGGGGCATTAGCTGGCTACACCTTC	CASSQAGGALAGYTF
TRBJ1-2	TRBV2	few	.	TGTGCCAGCAGTGAAGTTGGGGTAGACTATGGCTACACCTTC	CASSEVGVDYGYTF
TRBJ2-7	TRBV2	.	.	TGTGCCAGTGAGGGGACGGCCTCTTACGAGCAGTACTTC	CASEGTASYEQYF
TRBJ1-5	TRBV5-4	few	.	TGTGCCAGCAGCTTGGGGGCAGGGAGCAATCAGCCCCAGCATTTT	CASSLGAGSNQPQHF
TRBJ1-5	TRBV5-1	once	.	TGCGCCAGCAGCCGAACCCCTAATCAGCCCCAGCATTTT	CASSRTPNQPQHF
TRBJ2-1	TRBV14	.	.	TGTGCCAGCAGCCATAGCATTGAGCAGTTCTTC	CASSHSIEQFF
TRBJ1-1	TRBV19	.	.	TGTGCCAGTGCTGCTGGGGACACTGAAGCTTTCTTT	CASAAGDTEAFF
TRBJ2-5	TRBV27	.	.	TGTGCCAGCAAGGAAAGTGGGTGGGAGACCCAGTACTTC	CASKESGWETQYF
TRBJ1-6	TRBV19	.	TRBD1	TGTGCCAGTAGTGCTGGGACAGGGGGACATAATTCACCCCTCCACTTT	CASSAGTGGHNSPLHF